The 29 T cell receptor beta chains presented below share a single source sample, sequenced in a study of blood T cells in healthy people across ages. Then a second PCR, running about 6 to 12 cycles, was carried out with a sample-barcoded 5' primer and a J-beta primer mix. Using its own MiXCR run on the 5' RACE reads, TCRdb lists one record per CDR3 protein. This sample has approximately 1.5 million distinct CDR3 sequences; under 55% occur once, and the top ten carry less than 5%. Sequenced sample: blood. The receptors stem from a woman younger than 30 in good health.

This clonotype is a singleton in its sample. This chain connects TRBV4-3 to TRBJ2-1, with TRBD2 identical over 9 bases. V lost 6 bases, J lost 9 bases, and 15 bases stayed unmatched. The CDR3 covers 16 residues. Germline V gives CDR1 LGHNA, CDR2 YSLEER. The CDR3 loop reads CASSQRLAGEVGEQFF. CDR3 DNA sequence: TGCGCCAGCAGTCAAAGATTAGCGGGGGAGGTTGGTGAGCAGTTCTTC.

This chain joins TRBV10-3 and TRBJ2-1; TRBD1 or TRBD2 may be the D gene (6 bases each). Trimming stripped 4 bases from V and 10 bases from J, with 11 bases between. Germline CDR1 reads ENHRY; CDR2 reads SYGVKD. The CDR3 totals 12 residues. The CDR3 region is CAISGRGGEQFF. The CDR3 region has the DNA TGTGCCATCAGTGGCAGGGGAGGCGAGCAGTTCTTC.

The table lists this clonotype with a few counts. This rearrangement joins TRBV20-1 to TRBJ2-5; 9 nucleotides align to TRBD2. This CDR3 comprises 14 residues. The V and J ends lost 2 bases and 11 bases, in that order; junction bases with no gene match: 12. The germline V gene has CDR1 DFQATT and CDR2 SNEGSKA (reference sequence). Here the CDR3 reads CSARKTSGYNEQYF. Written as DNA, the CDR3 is TGCAGTGCTAGAAAGACTAGCGGTTACAATGAGCAGTACTTC.

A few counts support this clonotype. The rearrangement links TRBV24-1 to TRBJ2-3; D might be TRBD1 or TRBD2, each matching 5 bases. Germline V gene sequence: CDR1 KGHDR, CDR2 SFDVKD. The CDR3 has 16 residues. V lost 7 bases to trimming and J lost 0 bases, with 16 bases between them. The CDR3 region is CATSTPGTGSTDTQYF. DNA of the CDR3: TGTGCCACCAGCACACCCGGGACGGGTAGCACAGATACGCAGTATTTT.

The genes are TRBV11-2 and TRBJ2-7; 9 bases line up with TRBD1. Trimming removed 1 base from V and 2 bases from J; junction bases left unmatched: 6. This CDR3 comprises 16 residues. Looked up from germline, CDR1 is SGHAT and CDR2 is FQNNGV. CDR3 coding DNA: TGTGCCAGCAGCTTAGCCGGACAGGGGTTCGCCTACGAGCAGTACTTC. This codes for CASSLAGQGFAYEQYF.

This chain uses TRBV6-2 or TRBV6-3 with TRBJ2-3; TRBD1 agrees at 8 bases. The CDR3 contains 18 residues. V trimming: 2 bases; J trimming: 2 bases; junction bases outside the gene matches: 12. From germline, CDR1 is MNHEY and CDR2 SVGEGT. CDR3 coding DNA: TGTGCCAGCAGTTACGGAGGCGGGACAGGAGCCTACACAGATACGCAGTATTTT. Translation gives CASSYGGGTGAYTDTQYF.

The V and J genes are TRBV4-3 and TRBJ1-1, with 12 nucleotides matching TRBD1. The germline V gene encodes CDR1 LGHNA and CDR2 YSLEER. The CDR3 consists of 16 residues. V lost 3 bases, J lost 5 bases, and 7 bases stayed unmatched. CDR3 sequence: CASSQGGTGGVTEAFF. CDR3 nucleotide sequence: TGCGCCAGCAGCCAGGGAGGGACAGGGGGCGTAACTGAAGCTTTCTTT.

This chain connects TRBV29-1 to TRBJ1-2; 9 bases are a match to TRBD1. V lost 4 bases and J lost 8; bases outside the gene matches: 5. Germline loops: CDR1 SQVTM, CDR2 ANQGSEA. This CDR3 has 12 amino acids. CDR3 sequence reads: CSVVIDRGGYTF. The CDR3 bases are TGCAGCGTTGTGATCGACAGGGGGGGCTACACCTTC.

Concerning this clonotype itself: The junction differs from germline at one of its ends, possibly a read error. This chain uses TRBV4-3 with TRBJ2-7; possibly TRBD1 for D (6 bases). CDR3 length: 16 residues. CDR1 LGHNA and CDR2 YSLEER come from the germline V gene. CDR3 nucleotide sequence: TGCACCAGCAGCCAAGAACTGGGACACCTCTCCTACGAGCAGTACTTC. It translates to CTSSQELGHLSYEQYF.

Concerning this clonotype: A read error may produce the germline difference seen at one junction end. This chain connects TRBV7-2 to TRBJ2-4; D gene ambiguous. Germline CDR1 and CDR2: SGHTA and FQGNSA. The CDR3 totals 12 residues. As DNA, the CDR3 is TGTGACAGCAGCTTAGTCGAAAACATTCAGTACTTC. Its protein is CDSSLVENIQYF. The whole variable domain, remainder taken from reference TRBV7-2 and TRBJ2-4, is GAGVSQSPSNKVTEKGKDVELRCDPISGHTALYWYRQSLGQGLEFLIYFQGNSAPDKSGLPSDRFSAERTGGSVSTLTIQRTQQEDSAVYLCDSSLVENIQYFGAGTRLSVL.

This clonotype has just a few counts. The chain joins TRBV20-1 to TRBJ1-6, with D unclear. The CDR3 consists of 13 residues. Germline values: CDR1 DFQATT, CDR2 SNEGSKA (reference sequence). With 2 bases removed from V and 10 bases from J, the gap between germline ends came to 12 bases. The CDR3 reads CSARPSDISPLHF. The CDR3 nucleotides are TGCAGTGCTAGACCCTCCGACATCTCACCCCTCCACTTT.

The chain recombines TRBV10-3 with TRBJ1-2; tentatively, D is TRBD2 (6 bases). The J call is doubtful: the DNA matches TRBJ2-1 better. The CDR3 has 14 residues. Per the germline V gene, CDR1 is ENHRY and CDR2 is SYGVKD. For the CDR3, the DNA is TGTGCCATCAGGGTGGGACTTAAAGTAGCCGAGCAGTTCTTC. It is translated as CAIRVGLKVAEQFF.

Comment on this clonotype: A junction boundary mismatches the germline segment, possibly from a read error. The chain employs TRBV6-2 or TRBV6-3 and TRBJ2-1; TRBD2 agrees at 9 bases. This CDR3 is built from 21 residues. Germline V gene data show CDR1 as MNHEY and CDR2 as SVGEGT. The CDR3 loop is CVSSYFVQGTSRLYSYNEQFF. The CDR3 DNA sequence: TGTGTCAGCAGTTACTTCGTTCAGGGGACTAGCAGACTTTACTCCTACAATGAGCAGTTCTTC.

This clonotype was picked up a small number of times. CDR3 region: CASSLAGTSGGKAGELFF. DNA for the CDR3: TGTGCCAGCAGCTTAGCAGGGACTAGCGGGGGAAAGGCCGGGGAGCTGTTTTTT. This chain connects TRBV11-3 to TRBJ2-2; the match to TRBD2 covers 14 bases. With 1 base clipped from V and 6 bases from J, the junction kept 7 bases outside the gene matches. The CDR3 spans 18 residues. CDR1 is SGHNT and CDR2 is YENEEA in the germline V gene.

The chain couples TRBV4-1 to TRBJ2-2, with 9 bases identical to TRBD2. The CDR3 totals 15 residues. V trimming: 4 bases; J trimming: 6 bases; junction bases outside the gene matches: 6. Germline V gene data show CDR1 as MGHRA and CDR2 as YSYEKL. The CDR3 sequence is CASSLAGGAPGELFF. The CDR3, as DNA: TGCGCCAGCAGCCTCGCGGGGGGGGCGCCCGGGGAGCTGTTTTTT.

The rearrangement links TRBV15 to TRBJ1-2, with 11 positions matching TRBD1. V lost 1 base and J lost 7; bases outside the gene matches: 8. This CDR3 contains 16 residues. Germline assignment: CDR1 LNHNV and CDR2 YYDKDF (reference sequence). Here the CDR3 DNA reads TGTGCCACCAGCAGAGGAGGGACAGGGGGTACAAGTGGCTACACCTTC. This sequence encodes CATSRGGTGGTSGYTF.

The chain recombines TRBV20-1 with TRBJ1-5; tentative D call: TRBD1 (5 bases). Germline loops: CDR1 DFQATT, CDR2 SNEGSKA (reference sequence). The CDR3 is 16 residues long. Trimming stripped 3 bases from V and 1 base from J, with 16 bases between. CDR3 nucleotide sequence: TGCAGTGCTAGTTCGCCCAGGGTCGGGAGCAATCAGCCCCAGCATTTT. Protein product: CSASSPRVGSNQPQHF.

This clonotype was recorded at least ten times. CDR3 sequence: CASSLVAKNIQYF. CDR3 in DNA: TGCGCCAGCAGCTTGGTAGCCAAAAACATTCAGTACTTC. The chain employs TRBV5-1 and TRBJ2-4, with unresolved D. Germline CDR1 SGHRS, CDR2 YFSETQ. CDR3 length equals 13 residues. Trimming shortened V by 0 bases and J by 0 bases, and 1 base separated the two germline ends.

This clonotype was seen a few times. The CDR3 is CASSSTTREGGETQYF. The CDR3 region has the DNA TGTGCCAGCAGCTCAACGACTCGGGAGGGGGGGGAGACCCAGTACTTC. The J gene is TRBJ2-5, the V gene TRBV12-3 or TRBV12-4; 8 positions agree with TRBD2. The CDR3 extends over 16 amino acids. Trimming took 6 bases from V and 5 from J; bases not matched to a gene: 14.

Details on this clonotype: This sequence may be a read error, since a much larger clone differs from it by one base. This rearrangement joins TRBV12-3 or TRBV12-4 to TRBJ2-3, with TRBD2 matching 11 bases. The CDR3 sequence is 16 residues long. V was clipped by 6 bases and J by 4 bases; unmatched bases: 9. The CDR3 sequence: CASRTGLAGPADTQYF. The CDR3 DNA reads TGTGCCAGCAGAACCGGACTAGCGGGTCCCGCAGATACGCAGTATTTT.

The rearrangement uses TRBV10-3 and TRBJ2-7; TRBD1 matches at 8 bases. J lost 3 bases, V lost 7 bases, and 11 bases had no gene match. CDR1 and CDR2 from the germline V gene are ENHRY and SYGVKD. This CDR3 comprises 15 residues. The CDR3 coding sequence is TGTGCCATCAAGAAACATGGGACAGGTCTCTACGAGCAGTACTTC. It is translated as CAIKKHGTGLYEQYF.

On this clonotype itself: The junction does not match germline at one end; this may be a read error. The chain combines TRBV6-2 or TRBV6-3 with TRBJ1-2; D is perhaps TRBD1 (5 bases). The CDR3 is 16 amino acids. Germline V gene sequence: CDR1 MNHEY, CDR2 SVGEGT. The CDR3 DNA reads TGTGCCGGCAGTTACTCGGAACACCCGGGGGTCCGCGGCTACACCTTC. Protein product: CAGSYSEHPGVRGYTF.

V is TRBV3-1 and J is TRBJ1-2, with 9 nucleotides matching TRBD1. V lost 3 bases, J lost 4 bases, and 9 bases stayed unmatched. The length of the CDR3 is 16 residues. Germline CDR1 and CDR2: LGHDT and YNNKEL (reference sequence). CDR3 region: CASSHQQGASPYGYTF. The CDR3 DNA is TGTGCCAGCAGCCACCAACAGGGGGCCAGTCCCTATGGCTACACCTTC.

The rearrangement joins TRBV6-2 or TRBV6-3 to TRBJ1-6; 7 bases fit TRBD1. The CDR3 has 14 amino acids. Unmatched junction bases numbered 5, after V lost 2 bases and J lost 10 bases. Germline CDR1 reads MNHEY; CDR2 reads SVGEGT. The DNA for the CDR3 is TGTGCCAGCAGTTACCCAGGGGGACGATCACCCCTCCACTTT. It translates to CASSYPGGRSPLHF.

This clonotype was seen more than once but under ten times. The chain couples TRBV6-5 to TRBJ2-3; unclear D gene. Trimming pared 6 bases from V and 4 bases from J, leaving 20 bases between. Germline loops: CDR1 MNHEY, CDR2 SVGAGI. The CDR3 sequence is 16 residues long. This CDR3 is CASSTAPLSSPDTQYF. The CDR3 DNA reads TGTGCCAGCAGCACGGCCCCACTTTCCTCCCCAGATACGCAGTATTTT.

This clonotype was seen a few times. CDR3 coding DNA: TGTGCCAGCAGCTTGACAGGACAGCAGCCCCAGCATTTT. It specifies CASSLTGQQPQHF. The chain employs TRBV13 and TRBJ1-5; tentatively, D is TRBD1 (6 bases). Germline assignment: CDR1 PRHDT and CDR2 FYEKMQ (reference sequence). V lost 3 bases and J 7 bases, leaving 10 bases between the germline ends. This CDR3 is built from 13 residues.

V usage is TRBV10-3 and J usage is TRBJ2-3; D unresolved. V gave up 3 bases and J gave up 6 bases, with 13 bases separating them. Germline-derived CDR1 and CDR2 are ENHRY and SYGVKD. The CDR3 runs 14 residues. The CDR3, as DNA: TGTGCCATCAGTGAAACCGGGCCGACGGATACGCAGTATTTT. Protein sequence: CAISETGPTDTQYF.

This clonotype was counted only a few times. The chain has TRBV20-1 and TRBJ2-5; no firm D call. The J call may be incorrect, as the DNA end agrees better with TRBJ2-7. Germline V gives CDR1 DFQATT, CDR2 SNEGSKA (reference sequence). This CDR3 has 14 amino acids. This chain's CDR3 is CSARPGDLGYEQYF. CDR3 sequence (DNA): TGCAGTGCTAGACCAGGAGACCTCGGCTACGAGCAGTACTTC.

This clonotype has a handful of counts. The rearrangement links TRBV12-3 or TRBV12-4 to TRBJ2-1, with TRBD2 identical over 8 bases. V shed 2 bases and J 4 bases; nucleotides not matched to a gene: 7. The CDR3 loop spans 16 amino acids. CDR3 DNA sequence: TGTGCCAGCAGTTTAAAAGCGGGGGTGACGTACAATGAGCAGTTCTTC. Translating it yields CASSLKAGVTYNEQFF.